This TCR beta chain was profiled in a study of identical twins. Trimming left V 6 bases short and J 0 bases short, with 12 bases between. Germline CDR1 is SGHRS and CDR2 is YFSETQ. The CDR3 runs 15 residues. TCRdb re-called the 5' RACE reads with MiXCR, one entry per CDR3 protein. The top ten clones hold about 0.97% of a sample with 400,000 to 500,000 distinct CDR3 sequences, roughly 13% of them seen once. This clonotype was recorded many times. These same data were also listed under a study on yellow fever vaccine responses in identical twins.

The specimen sequenced was CD4+ T cells sorted from blood. This TCR was sampled from a woman under 30 in good health. The gene calls are TRBV5-1 and TRBJ2-2; D not resolved. CDR3 residues: CASTRREANTGELFF. In DNA form, the CDR3 reads TGCGCCAGCACCCGGCGAGAAGCGAACACCGGGGAGCTGTTTTTT.